This T cell receptor (beta chain) comes out of a study of T-cell memory formation after mild COVID-19. Overall study context: There were largely donor-specific TCR clusters.

Trimming at V came to 2 bases and at J to 6 bases, leaving 7 bases not matched to a gene. Germline values: CDR1 SGHRS, CDR2 YFSETQ. This CDR3 region has 14 residues. TCRdb reprocessed the 5' RACE reads with MiXCR, giving one entry per CDR3 protein. This table has around 390,000 distinct CDR3 sequences, 15% to 20% appearing once. The table lists this clonotype with a few counts. This TCR came from a man aged 18 to 29 who had mild COVID-19 (a few samples of this study predate the infection). Cell type and time point are not known. This chain connects TRBV5-1 to TRBJ2-5; 7 bases are shared with TRBD1. The sample was PBMCs or a T cell subset sorted from them (not recorded which). CDR3: CASSLEQGMKTQYF. In DNA, the CDR3 is TGCGCCAGCAGCTTAGAACAGGGGATGAAGACCCAGTACTTC.